This T cell receptor beta chain was recovered during a study of blood T cells in healthy people across ages. Study conclusions and caveats: Leaving the PBMCs unsorted stopped any conclusive comparison of naive versus antigen-experienced cells.

This clonotype has a count of ten or more. Its antigen is unidentified. CDR3 length: 12 amino acids. CDR1 is SQVTM and CDR2 is ANQGSEA in the germline V gene. Trimming took 4 bases from V and 8 from J, leaving 11 bases between them. Sample-barcoded 5' priming and a J-beta primer mix drove a second PCR of roughly 7 to 11 cycles. MiXCR, run by TCRdb on the 5' RACE reads, gives a single entry per CDR3 protein. The sample lists 1.5 million to 2 million distinct CDR3 sequences, approximately 30% occurring once. The sample comprised blood. This chain connects TRBV29-1 to TRBJ1-4; TRBD1 might be the D (6 bases). This clonotype originated in a young woman in good health. The CDR3 sequence: CSVGEGGEKLFF. The CDR3 coding sequence is TGCAGCGTTGGTGAGGGGGGGGAAAAACTGTTTTTT.